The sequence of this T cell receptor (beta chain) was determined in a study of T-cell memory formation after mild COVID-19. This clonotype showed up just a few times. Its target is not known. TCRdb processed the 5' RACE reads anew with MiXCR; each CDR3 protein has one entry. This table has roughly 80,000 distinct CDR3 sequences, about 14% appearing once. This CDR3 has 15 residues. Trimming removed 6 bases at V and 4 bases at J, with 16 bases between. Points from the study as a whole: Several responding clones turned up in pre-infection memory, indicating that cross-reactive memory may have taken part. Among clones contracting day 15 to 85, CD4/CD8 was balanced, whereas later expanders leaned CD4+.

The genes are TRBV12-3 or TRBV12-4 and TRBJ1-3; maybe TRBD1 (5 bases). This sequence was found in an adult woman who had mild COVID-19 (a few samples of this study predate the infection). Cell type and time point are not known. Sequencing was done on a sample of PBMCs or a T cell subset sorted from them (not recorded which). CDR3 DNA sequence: TGTGCCAGCAGCCTCCCTGGGGCGCTGGGAAACACCATATATTTT. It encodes CASSLPGALGNTIYF.